This T cell receptor beta chain was observed in a study of T-cell reconstitution after alpha-beta-depleted transplantation in children. For TCRbeta, the library was prepared with unique molecular identifiers. A single record per CDR3 protein comes from TCRdb applying MiXCR to the PCR reads. The sample yields some 550,000 distinct CDR3 sequences, roughly 23% seen once. The CDR3 totals 15 residues. The trim removed 0 bases at V and 5 bases at J, leaving 4 bases unmatched. Germline assignment: CDR1 SGHTA and CDR2 FQGNSA. A few counts support this clonotype. The chain carries TRBV7-2 and TRBJ2-1; 7 positions match TRBD1. The TCR originated in a boy in the first two years of life who had a stem cell transplant for acute myeloid leukemia, so the T cells may come from the graft donor. The input for sequencing was PBMCs, mostly from graft donor cells, taken 360 days after TCRalphabeta/CD19-depleted stem cell transplant. CDR3 DNA sequence: TGTGCCAGCAGCTTAGCGGGACAGACGAACAATGAGCAGTTCTTC. It encodes CASSLAGQTNNEQFF.